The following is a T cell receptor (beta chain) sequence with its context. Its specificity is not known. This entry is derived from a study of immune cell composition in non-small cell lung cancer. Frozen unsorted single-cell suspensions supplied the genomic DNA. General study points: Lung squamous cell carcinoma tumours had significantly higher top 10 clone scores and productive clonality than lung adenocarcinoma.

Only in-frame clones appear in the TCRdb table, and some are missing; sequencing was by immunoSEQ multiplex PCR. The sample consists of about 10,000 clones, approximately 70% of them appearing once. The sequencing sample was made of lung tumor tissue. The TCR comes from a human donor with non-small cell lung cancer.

CDR3 protein: CASSNSGGAFNEQFF. DNA of the CDR3: TGTGCCAGCAGCAATAGCGGGGGAGCCTTCAATGAGCAGTTCTTC. The chain is built from TRBV7-2 and TRBJ2-1, with 9 positions matching TRBD2. V dropped 5 bases and J dropped 6; count of bases not matched to a gene: 8. Germline V gene lookup returns CDR1 SGHTA and CDR2 FQGNSA. The CDR3 spans 15 residues.